These T cell receptor beta chains were read from a single sample in a study of shared clonotypes between healthy human individuals. Assay used: immunoSEQ multiplex PCR; TCRdb lists only in-frame clones, some missing. Among 1.5 million to 2.5 million clones, less than 95% were seen once, and the ten largest hold under 1.5%. Sequenced input: naive CD8+ T cells sorted from blood. These receptors all come from a man aged 18 to 30 in good health. CDR3s leave out the opening cysteine and the closing phenylalanine or tryptophan. The order of the fields is J gene, V gene, CDR3 protein.

J gene: TRBJ2-7; V gene: TRBV7-9; CDR3 protein: ASGWGAGFYEQY
J gene: TRBJ2-7; V gene: TRBV4-1; CDR3 protein: ASSQESTAYYEQY
J gene: TRBJ2-7; V gene: TRBV9; CDR3 protein: ASSEKASYEQY
J gene: TRBJ1-3; V gene: TRBV7-8; CDR3 protein: ASSLEAHAGSGNTIY
J gene: TRBJ1-6; V gene: TRBV10-2; CDR3 protein: ASSEGLRNSPLH
J gene: TRBJ2-7; V gene: TRBV25-1; CDR3 protein: ASSDPGQGSYEQY
J gene: TRBJ2-3; V gene: TRBV9; CDR3 protein: ASSANIADTQY
J gene: TRBJ2-7; V gene: TRBV19; CDR3 protein: ASSSTPGPRPYYEQY
J gene: TRBJ2-3; V gene: TRBV27; CDR3 protein: ASSLSAGGRPDTQY
J gene: TRBJ2-3; V gene: TRBV7-9; CDR3 protein: ASSLTGSTDTQY
J gene: TRBJ2-7; V gene: TRBV7-9; CDR3 protein: ASSPGTALTYEQY
J gene: TRBJ2-7; V gene: TRBV4-1; CDR3 protein: ASSQGLLAGTYEQY
J gene: TRBJ2-4; V gene: TRBV28; CDR3 protein: ASSFRGIAKNIQY
J gene: TRBJ2-3; V gene: TRBV5-1; CDR3 protein: ASSGAAGENTQY
J gene: TRBJ1-5; V gene: TRBV7-2; CDR3 protein: ASSYTQGQPQH
J gene: TRBJ2-2; V gene: TRBV7-6; CDR3 protein: ASSSSGGLLNTGELF
J gene: TRBJ1-4; V gene: TRBV6-1; CDR3 protein: ASSGTRTGALGEKLF
J gene: TRBJ2-1; V gene: TRBV6-5; CDR3 protein: ASSLNRDSYNEQF
J gene: TRBJ1-1; V gene: TRBV4-1; CDR3 protein: ASSQDQNIMNTEAF
J gene: TRBJ2-7; V gene: TRBV11-3; CDR3 protein: ASSPVAGAAQY
J gene: TRBJ2-7; V gene: TRBV6-1; CDR3 protein: ASRGWEDGPNEQY
J gene: TRBJ1-1; V gene: TRBV9; CDR3 protein: ASSGGTADDTEAF
J gene: TRBJ2-2; V gene: TRBV7-9; CDR3 protein: ASSQALAGVHGELF
J gene: TRBJ2-6; V gene: TRBV5-4; CDR3 protein: ASSFGAGANVLT
J gene: TRBJ2-5; V gene: TRBV5-6; CDR3 protein: ASSLRWEGEQETQY
J gene: TRBJ2-7; V gene: TRBV27; CDR3 protein: ASSTADRGLYEQY
J gene: TRBJ2-5; V gene: TRBV11-2; CDR3 protein: ASSPPYQETQY
J gene: TRBJ2-7; V gene: TRBV7-8; CDR3 protein: ASSGWREVGDEQY
J gene: TRBJ2-7; V gene: TRBV27; CDR3 protein: ASSETGPLLYEQY
J gene: TRBJ1-1; V gene: TRBV27; CDR3 protein: ASSLYRPGVGNLNTEAF
J gene: TRBJ1-6; V gene: TRBV13; CDR3 protein: ASSWTNSPLH
J gene: TRBJ2-7; V gene: TRBV9; CDR3 protein: ASSVGASSYEQY
J gene: TRBJ2-1; V gene: TRBV5-1; CDR3 protein: ASSLWTGGPSSYNEQF
J gene: TRBJ1-6; V gene: TRBV27; CDR3 protein: ASSLLTGSPYNSPLH
J gene: TRBJ2-7; V gene: TRBV6-5; CDR3 protein: ASSSPGSRNEQY
J gene: TRBJ1-6; V gene: TRBV4-3; CDR3 protein: ASSQASGGPLH
J gene: TRBJ1-5; V gene: TRBV6-1; CDR3 protein: ASRVYQGTDQPQH
J gene: TRBJ2-7; V gene: TRBV6-5; CDR3 protein: ASSYQYMGEQY
J gene: TRBJ1-2; V gene: TRBV27; CDR3 protein: ASSLIPRAGDYYGYT
J gene: TRBJ1-2; V gene: TRBV7-9; CDR3 protein: ASSLGAGGHYGYT
J gene: TRBJ2-1; V gene: TRBV6-5; CDR3 protein: ASSYTGGDNEQF
J gene: TRBJ1-1; V gene: TRBV6-1; CDR3 protein: ASSEAQPEAF
J gene: TRBJ2-7; V gene: TRBV4-1; CDR3 protein: ASSQSQGALFEQY
J gene: TRBJ1-2; V gene: TRBV6-1; CDR3 protein: ASSEDRVTALFYGYT
J gene: TRBJ1-1; V gene: TRBV7-9; CDR3 protein: ASSPPGPEAF
J gene: TRBJ2-7; V gene: TRBV5-6; CDR3 protein: ASSLRPSGNDEQY
J gene: TRBJ2-5; V gene: TRBV11-3; CDR3 protein: ASSEGTTETQY
J gene: TRBJ2-7; V gene: TRBV2; CDR3 protein: ASRETGSEQY
J gene: TRBJ2-3; V gene: TRBV15; CDR3 protein: ATSRELAGGMSDTQY
J gene: TRBJ2-1; V gene: TRBV5-6; CDR3 protein: ASRVEGDFTYNEQF
J gene: TRBJ2-7; V gene: TRBV6-5; CDR3 protein: ASSGGGALYEQY
J gene: TRBJ1-3; V gene: TRBV4-1; CDR3 protein: ASSQGRGREAGNTIY
J gene: TRBJ1-2; V gene: TRBV30; CDR3 protein: AWSAGDRGLYGYT
J gene: TRBJ2-7; V gene: TRBV27; CDR3 protein: ASSLSGLDQYEQY
J gene: TRBJ1-4; V gene: TRBV30; CDR3 protein: AWRGPGEEGEKLF
J gene: TRBJ2-3; V gene: TRBV6-1; CDR3 protein: ASSGELTFLSTDTQY
J gene: TRBJ1-2; V gene: TRBV15; CDR3 protein: ATLPGGLANYGYT